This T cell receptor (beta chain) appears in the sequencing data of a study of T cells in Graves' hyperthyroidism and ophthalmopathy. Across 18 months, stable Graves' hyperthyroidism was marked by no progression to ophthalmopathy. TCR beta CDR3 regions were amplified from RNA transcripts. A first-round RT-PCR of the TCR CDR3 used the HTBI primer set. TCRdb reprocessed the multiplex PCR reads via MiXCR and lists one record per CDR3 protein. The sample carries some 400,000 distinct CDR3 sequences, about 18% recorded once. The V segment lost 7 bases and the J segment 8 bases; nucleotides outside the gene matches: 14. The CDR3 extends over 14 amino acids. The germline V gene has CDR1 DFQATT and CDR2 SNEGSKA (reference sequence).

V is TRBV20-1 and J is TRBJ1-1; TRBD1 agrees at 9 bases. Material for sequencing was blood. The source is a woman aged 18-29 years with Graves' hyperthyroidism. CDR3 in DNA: TGCAGTGGACGAGGGGGCGCTGACAGGGGGGAAGCTTTCTTT. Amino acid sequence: CSGRGGADRGEAFF.